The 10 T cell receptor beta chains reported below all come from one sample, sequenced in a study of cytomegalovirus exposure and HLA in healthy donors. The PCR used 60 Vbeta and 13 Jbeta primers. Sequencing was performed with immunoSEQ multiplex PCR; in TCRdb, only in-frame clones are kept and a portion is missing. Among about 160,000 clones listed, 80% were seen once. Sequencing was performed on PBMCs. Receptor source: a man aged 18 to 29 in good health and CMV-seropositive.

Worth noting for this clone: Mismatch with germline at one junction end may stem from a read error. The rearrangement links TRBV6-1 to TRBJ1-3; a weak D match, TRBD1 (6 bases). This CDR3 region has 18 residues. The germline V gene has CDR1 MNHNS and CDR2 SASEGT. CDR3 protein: CASSEGGLTLISGNAIYF. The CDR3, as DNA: TGTGCCAGCAGTGAAGGGGGGCTAACCCTAATCTCTGGAAACGCCATATATTTT.

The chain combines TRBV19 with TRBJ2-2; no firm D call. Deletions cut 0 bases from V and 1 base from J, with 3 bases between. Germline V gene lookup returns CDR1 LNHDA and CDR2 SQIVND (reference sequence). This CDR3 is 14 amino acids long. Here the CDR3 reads CASSIDRNTGELFF. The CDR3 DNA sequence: TGTGCCAGTAGTATAGACAGGAACACCGGGGAGCTGTTTTTT. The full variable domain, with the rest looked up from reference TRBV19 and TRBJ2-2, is DGGITQSPKYLFRKEGQNVTLSCEQNLNHDAMYWYRQDPGQGLRLIYYSQIVNDFQKGDIAEGYSVSREKKESFPLTVTSAQKNPTAFYLCASSIDRNTGELFFGEGSRLTVL.

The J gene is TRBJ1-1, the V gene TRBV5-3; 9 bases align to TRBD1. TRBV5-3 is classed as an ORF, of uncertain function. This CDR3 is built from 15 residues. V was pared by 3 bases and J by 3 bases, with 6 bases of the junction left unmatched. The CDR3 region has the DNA TGTGCCAGAAGCTGGGACAGGGATTTGTACACTGAAGCTTTCTTT. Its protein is CARSWDRDLYTEAFF.

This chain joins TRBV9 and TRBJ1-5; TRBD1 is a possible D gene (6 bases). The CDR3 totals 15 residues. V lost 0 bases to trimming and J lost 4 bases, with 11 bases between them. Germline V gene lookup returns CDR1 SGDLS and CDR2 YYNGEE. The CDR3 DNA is TGTGCCAGCAGCGTAGGGGGGGGCCCTAATCAGCCCCAGCATTTT. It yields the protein CASSVGGGPNQPQHF.

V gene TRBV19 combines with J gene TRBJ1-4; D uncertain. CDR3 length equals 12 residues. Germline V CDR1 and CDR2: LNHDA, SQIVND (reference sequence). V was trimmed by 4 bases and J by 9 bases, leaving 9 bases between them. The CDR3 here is CASSSSEKKLFF. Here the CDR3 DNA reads TGTGCCAGTAGTAGTTCGGAGAAAAAACTGTTTTTT. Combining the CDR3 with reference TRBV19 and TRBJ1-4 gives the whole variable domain DGGITQSPKYLFRKEGQNVTLSCEQNLNHDAMYWYRQDPGQGLRLIYYSQIVNDFQKGDIAEGYSVSREKKESFPLTVTSAQKNPTAFYLCASSSSEKKLFFGSGTQLSVL.

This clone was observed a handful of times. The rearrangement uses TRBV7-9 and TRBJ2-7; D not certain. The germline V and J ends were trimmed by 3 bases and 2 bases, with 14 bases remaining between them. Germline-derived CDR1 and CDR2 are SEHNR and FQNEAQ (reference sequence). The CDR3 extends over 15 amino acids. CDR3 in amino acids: CASSFPTTPTYEQYF. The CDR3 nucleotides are TGTGCCAGCAGCTTTCCTACGACACCCACCTACGAGCAGTACTTC.

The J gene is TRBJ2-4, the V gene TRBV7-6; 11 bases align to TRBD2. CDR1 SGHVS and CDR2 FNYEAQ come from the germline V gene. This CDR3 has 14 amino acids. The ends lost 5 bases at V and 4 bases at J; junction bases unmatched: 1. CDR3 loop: CASSPSGGKNIQYF. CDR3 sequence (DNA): TGTGCCAGCAGCCCTAGCGGGGGGAAAAACATTCAGTACTTC. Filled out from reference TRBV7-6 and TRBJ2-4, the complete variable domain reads GAGVSQSPRYKVTKRGQDVALRCDPISGHVSLYWYRQALGQGPEFLTYFNYEAQQDKSGLPNDRFSAERPEGSISTLTIQRTEQRDSAMYRCASSPSGGKNIQYFGAGTRLSVL.

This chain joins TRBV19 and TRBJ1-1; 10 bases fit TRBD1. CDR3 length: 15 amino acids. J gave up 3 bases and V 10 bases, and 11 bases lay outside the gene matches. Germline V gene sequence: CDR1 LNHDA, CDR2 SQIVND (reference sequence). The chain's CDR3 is CANRRDRGPDTEAFF. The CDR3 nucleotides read TGTGCCAATCGCCGGGACAGGGGTCCGGACACTGAAGCTTTCTTT. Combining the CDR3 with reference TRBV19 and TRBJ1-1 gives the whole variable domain DGGITQSPKYLFRKEGQNVTLSCEQNLNHDAMYWYRQDPGQGLRLIYYSQIVNDFQKGDIAEGYSVSREKKESFPLTVTSAQKNPTAFYLCANRRDRGPDTEAFFGQGTRLTVV.

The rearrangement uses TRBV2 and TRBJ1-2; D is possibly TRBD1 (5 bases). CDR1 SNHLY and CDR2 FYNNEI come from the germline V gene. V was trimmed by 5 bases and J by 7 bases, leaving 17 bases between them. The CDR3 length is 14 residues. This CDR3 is CASSLGLPVGGYTF. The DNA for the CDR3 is TGTGCCAGCAGTTTGGGACTCCCTGTTGGTGGCTACACCTTC.

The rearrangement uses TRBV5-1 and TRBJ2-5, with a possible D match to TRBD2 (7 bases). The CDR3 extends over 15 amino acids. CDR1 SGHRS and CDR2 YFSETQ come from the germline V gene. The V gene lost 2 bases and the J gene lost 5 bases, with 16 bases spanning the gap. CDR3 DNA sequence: TGCGCCAGCAGCTTTCGTGCGGGGGCCGGGGAGACCCAGTACTTC. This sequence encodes CASSFRAGAGETQYF.